These T cell receptor beta chains were read from a single sample in a study of blood T cells in healthy people across ages. TCRdb fed the 5' RACE reads into MiXCR, producing one record per CDR3 protein. The sample lists roughly 1,700,000 distinct CDR3 sequences, about 28% occurring once. The source material was blood. Receptors originate from a woman aged 25 to 39 in good health. CDR3s include the opening cysteine and the closing phenylalanine or tryptophan. D genes are given only for firm matches. Clone size appears in some rows only: once, few, many, or a class for an expanded clone.

>many|TRBV10-1|14|TRBD1|TRBJ2-7
CASSEGTGDYEQYF
TGCGCCAGCAGTGAGGGGACAGGGGACTACGAGCAGTACTTC
>few|TRBV7-9|13|TRBD2|TRBJ2-7
CASSHAGDGEQYF
TGTGCCAGCAGCCACGCGGGGGATGGCGAGCAGTACTTC
>NA|TRBV12-3/TRBV12-4|14|NA|TRBJ2-3
CASSCGRNTDAQYF
TGTGCCAGCAGTTGCGGCAGGAACACAGATGCGCAGTATTTT
>many|TRBV4-2|15|NA|TRBJ2-7
CASSQSGGRFYEQYF
TGTGCCAGCAGCCAATCCGGGGGCAGGTTCTACGAGCAGTACTTC
>many|TRBV9|13|NA|TRBJ1-2
CASSGIVPSGYTF
TGTGCCAGCAGCGGGATCGTCCCCAGTGGCTACACCTTC
>many|TRBV5-5|14|NA|TRBJ2-3
CASSTSLGGGTQYF
TGTGCCAGCAGCACCTCCCTCGGCGGAGGTACGCAGTATTTT
>NA|TRBV29-1|13|NA|TRBJ2-1
CSVEETAHNEQFF
TGCAGCGTTGAGGAGACAGCCCACAATGAGCAGTTCTTC
>many|TRBV7-2|15|NA|TRBJ2-7
CASSERDKGSVEQYF
TGTGCCAGCAGCGAGCGCGACAAAGGGTCGGTCGAGCAGTACTTC
>NA|TRBV24-1|14|NA|TRBJ2-3
CATSDGRIKDTQYF
TGTGCCACCAGTGATGGCCGGATAAAAGATACGCAGTATTTT
>NA|TRBV12-5|14|TRBD2|TRBJ2-3
CASGLGEGTVTQYF
TGTGCTAGTGGTTTAGGGGAGGGCACAGTTACGCAGTATTTT
>few|TRBV18|14|NA|TRBJ2-5
CASSPQGVFETQYF
TGTGCCAGCTCACCACAGGGGGTATTCGAGACCCAGTACTTC
>many|TRBV6-5|13|NA|TRBJ2-7
CASSREYGREQYF
TGTGCCAGCAGCCGGGAGTATGGGCGCGAGCAGTACTTC
>few|TRBV5-1|13|NA|TRBJ2-5
CASKFGVEETQYF
TGCGCCAGCAAGTTCGGCGTTGAAGAGACCCAGTACTTC
>NA|TRBV4-1|14|NA|TRBJ2-4
CASSLVGGKNIQYF
TGCGCCAGCAGCCTGGTGGGGGGCAAAAACATTCAGTACTTC
>few|TRBV20-1|13|TRBD2|TRBJ2-7
CSATSGGADEQYF
TGCAGTGCTACTAGCGGGGGGGCGGACGAGCAGTACTTC
>NA|TRBV6-6|17|TRBD1|TRBJ1-2
CASSYSTLGQGGAGYTF
TGTGCCAGCAGTTACTCTACCTTGGGACAGGGAGGTGCGGGCTACACCTTC
>NA|TRBV29-1|13|NA|TRBJ1-2
CSVQNRDSDGYTF
TGCAGCGTCCAAAACAGGGATTCAGACGGCTACACCTTC
>few|TRBV28|11|NA|TRBJ1-1
CAVSLNTEAFF
TGTGCCGTAAGCTTGAACACTGAAGCTTTCTTT
>NA|TRBV25-1|14|NA|TRBJ2-7
CASSEGPRGYEQYF
TGTGCCAGCAGTGAGGGGCCCAGGGGCTACGAGCAGTACTTC
>few|TRBV19|12|NA|TRBJ1-1
CASSMANTEAFF
TGTGCCAGTAGTATGGCGAACACTGAAGCTTTCTTT
>NA|TRBV12-3/TRBV12-4|12|NA|TRBJ1-1
CASSPTDLKAFF
TGTGCCAGCAGCCCGACAGACTTGAAAGCTTTCTTT
>NA|TRBV7-2|15|TRBD2|TRBJ2-4
CASSLGGTSGNIQYF
TGTGCCAGCAGCTTAGGGGGGACTAGCGGAAACATTCAGTACTTC
>NA|TRBV7-2|12|NA|TRBJ1-5
CASSASLVAQHF
TGTGCCAGCAGCGCCTCCCTGGTGGCCCAGCATTTT
>few|TRBV6-5|13|NA|TRBJ2-3
CASRRTPGDTQYF
TGTGCCAGCAGAAGGACCCCTGGAGATACGCAGTATTTT
>NA|TRBV9|15|NA|TRBJ2-3
CASGVEGAPGDTQYF
TGTGCCAGCGGCGTGGAGGGGGCCCCCGGAGATACGCAGTATTTT
>NA|TRBV12-3/TRBV12-4|13|NA|TRBJ2-3
CASSLQGADAQYF
TGTGCCAGCAGTTTGCAGGGCGCAGATGCGCAATATTTT
>NA|TRBV15|16|NA|TRBJ1-5
CATSRDRTGLDQPQHF
TGTGCCACCAGCAGAGATCGGACGGGCCTGGATCAGCCCCAGCATTTT
>many|TRBV7-2|14|NA|TRBJ2-7
CASSQRTITYEQYF
TGTGCCAGCAGCCAGAGGACAATCACCTACGAGCAGTACTTC
>NA|TRBV29-1|12|NA|TRBJ1-1
CSVDRGAGEAFF
TGCAGCGTTGATCGGGGGGCGGGTGAAGCTTTCTTT
>NA|TRBV3-1|12|TRBD1|TRBJ2-7
CASSQGQIEQYF
TGTGCCAGCAGCCAGGGACAGATCGAGCAGTACTTC
>NA|TRBV14|14|NA|TRBJ2-5
CASSQVSPRETQYF
TGTGCCAGCAGCCAAGTATCCCCGAGGGAGACCCAGTACTTC
>NA|TRBV25-1|13|NA|TRBJ2-7
CASSERIEGKQYF
TGTGCCAGCAGTGAACGAATCGAGGGGAAGCAGTACTTC
>NA|TRBV6-6|13|TRBD1|TRBJ2-1
CASSSRTGNEQFF
TGTGCCAGCAGTTCCCGGACAGGGAATGAGCAGTTCTTC
>many|TRBV12-3/TRBV12-4|13|NA|TRBJ2-7
CASSSSGFYEQYF
TGTGCCAGCAGCTCATCAGGGTTCTACGAGCAGTACTTC
>NA|TRBV2|13|NA|TRBJ2-3
CASGLGVADTQYF
TGTGCCAGCGGGCTCGGGGTAGCAGATACGCAGTATTTT
>NA|TRBV6-5|16|NA|TRBJ2-5
CTSTKTPPGTSSTQYF
TGTACCAGCACCAAAACCCCTCCCGGAACAAGTTCCACCCAGTACTTC
>many|TRBV6-5|15|NA|TRBJ2-7
CASSYGSLGTYEQYF
TGTGCCAGCAGTTACGGGTCCCTGGGGACCTACGAGCAGTACTTC
>many|TRBV7-9|14|TRBD1|TRBJ2-7
CASSPSGQIYEQYF
TGTGCCAGCAGCCCCTCGGGACAGATCTACGAGCAGTACTTC
>NA|TRBV12-3/TRBV12-4|14|NA|TRBJ2-4
CASSLPGTEYIQYF
TGTGCCAGCAGTTTACCGGGAACGGAGTACATTCAGTACTTC
>few|TRBV6-6|16|NA|TRBJ1-4
CASSSPNGPGNEKLFF
TGTGCCAGCAGTTCACCCAATGGGCCTGGGAATGAAAAACTGTTTTTT
>NA|TRBV5-1|16|TRBD2|TRBJ2-1
CASSLRLAGVGNEQFF
TGCGCCAGCAGCCTAAGACTAGCGGGAGTGGGAAATGAGCAGTTCTTC
>many|TRBV30|16|TRBD2|TRBJ2-7
CAWSMFQGTSPSQQYF
TGTGCCTGGAGTATGTTTCAGGGGACTAGCCCATCACAGCAGTACTTC
>NA|TRBV6-5|16|TRBD1|TRBJ2-7
CASSLYSPTGTYEQYF
TGTGCCAGCAGCCTCTACTCCCCGACAGGGACCTACGAGCAGTACTTC
>NA|TRBV2|14|TRBD1|TRBJ2-7
CASSSRTGIGEQYF
TGTGCCAGCAGCTCCCGGACAGGGATCGGCGAGCAGTACTTC
>few|TRBV3-1|14|NA|TRBJ1-1
CASRPGAGNTEAFF
TGTGCCAGCCGCCCCGGGGCTGGGAACACTGAAGCTTTCTTT
>NA|TRBV10-1|14|TRBD2|TRBJ2-1
CASSESRLAGEQFF
TGCGCCAGCAGTGAGTCGAGACTAGCGGGAGAGCAGTTCTTC
>NA|TRBV7-2|18|TRBD2|TRBJ2-6
CASSFGLAESSGANVLTF
TGTGCCAGCAGCTTCGGACTAGCGGAAAGCTCTGGGGCCAACGTCCTGACTTTC
>NA|TRBV20-1|11|TRBD1|TRBJ2-7
CSAGDRDEQYF
TGCAGTGCAGGGGACAGGGACGAGCAGTACTTC
>few|TRBV6-6|14|NA|TRBJ2-7
CASSCRLADYEQYF
TGTGCCAGCAGTTGCAGGTTAGCGGATTACGAGCAGTACTTC
>NA|TRBV20-1|13|NA|TRBJ2-3
CSATSATTDTQYF
TGCAGTGCTACCTCAGCCACCACAGATACGCAGTATTTT
>many|TRBV5-6|13|NA|TRBJ1-2
CASGQNSLYGYTF
TGTGCCAGCGGACAAAACTCTTTGTATGGCTACACCTTC
>many|TRBV29-1|12|NA|TRBJ2-5
CSQGGGGETQYF
TGCAGCCAAGGTGGGGGCGGGGAGACCCAGTACTTC
>many|TRBV6-5|15|TRBD2|TRBJ2-1
CASSYSRGSYNEQFF
TGTGCCAGCAGTTACTCGCGGGGGTCGTACAATGAGCAGTTCTTC
>NA|TRBV7-2|15|NA|TRBJ2-1
CASSLKRQAGNEQFF
TGTGCCAGCAGCCTCAAGCGTCAAGCGGGCAATGAGCAGTTCTTC
>few|TRBV10-3|15|TRBD2|TRBJ2-1
CASGLAGEAYNEQFF
TGTGCCTCCGGCCTAGCGGGAGAGGCCTACAATGAGCAGTTCTTC
>NA|TRBV7-2|13|NA|TRBJ1-4
CASSRDTAQKLFF
TGTGCCAGCAGCCGGGACACCGCGCAAAAACTGTTTTTT
>NA|TRBV7-9|13|NA|TRBJ1-5
CASSSQFDQPQHF
TGTGCCAGCAGCTCCCAGTTTGATCAGCCCCAGCATTTT
>NA|TRBV12-3/TRBV12-4|16|NA|TRBJ2-2
CASSPQGQMNTGERFF
TGTGCCAGCAGTCCACAGGGACAAATGAACACCGGGGAGCGGTTTTTT